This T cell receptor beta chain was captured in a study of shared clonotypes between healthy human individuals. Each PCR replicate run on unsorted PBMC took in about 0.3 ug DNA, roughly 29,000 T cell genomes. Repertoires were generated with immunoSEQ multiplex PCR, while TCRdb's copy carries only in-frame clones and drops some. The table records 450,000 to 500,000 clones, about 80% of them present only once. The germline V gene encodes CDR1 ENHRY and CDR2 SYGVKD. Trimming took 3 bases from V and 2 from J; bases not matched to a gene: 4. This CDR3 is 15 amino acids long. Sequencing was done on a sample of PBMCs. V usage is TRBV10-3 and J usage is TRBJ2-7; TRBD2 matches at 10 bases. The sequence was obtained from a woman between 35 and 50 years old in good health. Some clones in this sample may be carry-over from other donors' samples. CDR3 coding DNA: TGTGCCATCAGTGATTCCGGACTAGCGGCCTACGAGCAGTACTTC. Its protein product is CAISDSGLAAYEQYF.